The present TCR beta chain was sequenced within a study of shared clonotypes between healthy human individuals (dated by TCRdb to between 2020 and 2021). For the study in its entirety: The cohort comprised a couple of women and three men aged 18 to 49 years. For each donor, CD4 naive and CD4 memory were each given three plates, CD8 naive was given two plates, and CD8 memory was given one plate. To estimate repertoire size and how much clonotypes are shared between individuals, the study performed deep sequencing of blood TCR repertoires from a handful of healthy adults. Each donor's leukapheresis produced roughly between roughly 0.85 and 9.5 billion PBMCs. To increase sequencing depth and limit assay-specific biases, TCR repertoire library preparation and sequencing were carried out by different laboratories using diverse techniques.

For this clone: There is no known antigen for this receptor. Base qualities are not provided; no much larger clone lies one nucleotide away.

The donors were healthy, HIV-negative adults with no recently reported acute infections or vaccinations. Every donor was a Caucasian adult living in Nashville, Tennessee, USA. CD4+ T cells were enriched through magnetic negative selection, after which naive cells were positively selected on CD45RA and the remaining negative fraction served as the memory subset. After blood collection by leukapheresis, PBMCs were isolated using Ficoll-Histopaque density gradient centrifugation and then cryopreserved in the vapor phase of liquid nitrogen. Analytical flow cytometry was used to check the purity and quantity of every magnetically sorted T cell population. Genomic DNA was isolated from each sorted fraction and quantified by UV absorbance on a Nanodrop 2000c. Using the deep immunoSEQ assay, multiplex PCR amplified TCR CDR3 regions from genomic DNA. Genomic DNA extracted from each cell subset was distributed evenly over all wells of several immunoSEQ 96-well plates, and each plate served as one replicate. For sorted subsets, around 0.2 ug of genomic DNA, equivalent to around 29,000 T cell genomes, went into each replicate PCR. Purified libraries were quantified with a Qubit 3.0 fluorometer, sized on a Bioanalyzer 2100, and re-quantified with the KAPA Library Quantification kit. Each immunoSEQ 96-well plate was sequenced on its own single-read 150-cycle Illumina NextSeq 550 flow cell. Per the authors' processing: Because only junctional sequences without quality scores were contained in the immunoSEQ output, filtering matching that applied to full-length reads could not be performed. To assign V/J genes and CDR3, sequences were annotated using PyIR, a Python wrapper for IgBLAST v1.9, with IMGT germline references. Any read was removed if the V/J assignment was weak (E-value above 1e-6), the CDR3 was missing, or the read contained stop codons, out-of-frame junctions, or ambiguous translated residues. V3J clonotypes were defined as sequences sharing an identical inferred V gene, J gene, and CDR3 amino acid sequence. To compute the percentage overlap between repertoires, the number of shared unique clonotypes was divided by the size of the smaller repertoire. Repertoire richness was assessed with RTK rarefaction, the Chao1 estimator, and Recon v2.1 estimates of unobserved clonotypes. OLGA was used to compute generation probabilities for all TCRbeta clonotypes that the gDNA method yielded from a handful of donors. TCRdb mirrors the immuneACCESS table, restricted to in-frame sequences. Some clones are absent from its copies; in checked studies, under half trace to an unresolved V gene, and the reason for the others is unknown. V and J calls and clone size are given by that table; D and trimming were obtained from the DNA. The sample table shows hundreds of thousands of clones, and 90% to 97% are seen once. The ten largest clones add up to less than 0.06% of the sample.

Sequences LNHNV (CDR1) and YYDKDF (CDR2) are obtained from the germline V gene (reference sequence). Trimming leaves V shorter by 7 bases and J shorter by 1 base, with the junction holding 4 bases beyond the gene matches. Reading from cysteine to phenylalanine, the CDR3 counts 15 amino acids. Of all the DNA, just the CDR3 is kept, 45 bases in frame from base 1. What the study reported, not specific to this receptor: Rarefaction of sorted-subset datasets indicated incomplete sequencing despite the large sequencing depth. Estimated clonotype richness was generally larger for naive than for memory subsets. Based on pairwise subsampling, the degree of clonotype sharing among donors was expected to be affected by sequencing depth. The genetic and exposure-history diversity represented was limited by the small number of donors. Sampling was limited to blood, and TCR repertoires in tissue likely differ from TCR repertoires in blood. Compared with non-shared clonotypes, clonotypes shared by all four sorted-subset donors had higher generation probabilities. When a few donors were compared, the shared fraction of clonotypes was approximately 5% for naive CD4, 3.5% to 4% for naive CD8, 2.3% for memory CD4, and 0.4% for memory CD8.

This sequence was found in a woman in her thirties in good health. Sequenced material: naive CD4+ T cells sorted from blood. This specimen's cell subset or site label, per the study, means: CD45RA+ positively selected. The sequence joins TRBV15 to TRBJ2-1; the central 10 bases match TRBD2. Here the CDR3 is given as CATKLAGISYNEQFF. In nucleotides, the sequence is TGTGCCACCAAACTAGCGGGAATATCCTACAATGAGCAGTTCTTC.